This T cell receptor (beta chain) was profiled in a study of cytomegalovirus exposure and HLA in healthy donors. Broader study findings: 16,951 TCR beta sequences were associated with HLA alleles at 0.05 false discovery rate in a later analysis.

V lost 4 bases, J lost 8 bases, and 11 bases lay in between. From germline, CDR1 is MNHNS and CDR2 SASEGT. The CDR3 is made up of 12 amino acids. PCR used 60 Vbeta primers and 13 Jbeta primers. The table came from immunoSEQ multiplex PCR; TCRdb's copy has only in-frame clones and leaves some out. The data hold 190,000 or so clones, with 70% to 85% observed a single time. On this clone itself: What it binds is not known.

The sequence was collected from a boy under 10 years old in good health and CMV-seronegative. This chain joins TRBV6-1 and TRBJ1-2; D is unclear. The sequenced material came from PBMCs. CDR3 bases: TGTGCCAGCAGTGTTGGCACGGGGGGCTACACCTTC. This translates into CASSVGTGGYTF.